This entry describes one T cell receptor (beta chain). Its matching antigen is unknown. Sequencing used immunoSEQ v3.0 at survey level. Data came from immunoSEQ multiplex PCR; TCRdb stores just in-frame clones and leaves some out. The repertoire holds 21,000 or so clones, with over 75% as singletons. These data come from a study of long-term antiretroviral therapy in people with HIV. Study conclusions and caveats: Regardless of time point, clones expanded before ART dominated the repertoire.

V was clipped by 3 bases and J by 4 bases; unmatched bases: 5. Germline V lookup: CDR1 MNHEY, CDR2 SMNVEV (reference sequence). The length of the CDR3 is 15 residues. This TCR was sampled from a man aged 45-65 years with HIV. The sample was unsorted PBMCs, taken 0.3 years after starting antiretroviral therapy. The chain carries TRBV27 and TRBJ1-5; TRBD1 matches 8 bases. The CDR3 region has the DNA TGTGCCAGCAGTTTTATCGGACAGGGAAATCAGCCCCAGCATTTT. Protein product: CASSFIGQGNQPQHF.